A selection of T cell receptor beta chains follows, all from one sample in a study of Ad26.COV2.S vaccination and SARS-CoV-2 variants. Data came from immunoSEQ multiplex PCR; TCRdb stores just in-frame clones and leaves some out. The sample lists roughly 380,000 clones, 88% occurring once. This material consisted of peripheral blood, taken in a trial of Ad26.COV2.S vaccine versus placebo. The receptors shown here come from a person between 18 and 65 years old who received the Ad26.COV2.S COVID-19 vaccine or a placebo. CDR3s include the opening cysteine and the closing phenylalanine or tryptophan. A D gene is named only where the DNA matches it firmly. Not all rows give a size; the values are once, few, many and, for expanded clones, a class.

>TRBV6-5|TRBD1|TRBJ2-7|-
CASSYSTGTGHQEQYF
TGTGCCAGCAGTTACTCAACCGGGACAGGCCATCAGGAGCAGTACTTC
>TRBV4-1|-|TRBJ2-2|-
CASSQDRANTGELFF
TGCGCCAGCAGCCAAGACAGGGCCAACACCGGGGAGCTGTTTTTT
>TRBV30|TRBD2|TRBJ2-5|-
CAWSLGRRDGTQYF
TGTGCCTGGAGTCTCGGGAGGCGTGATGGGACCCAGTACTTC
>TRBV3-1/TRBV3-2|-|TRBJ1-4|-
CASSPGTSEKLFF
TGTGCCAGCAGCCCGGGAACGAGCGAAAAACTGTTTTTT
>TRBV13|TRBD1|TRBJ1-3|-
CASSLERDRTFSGNTIYF
TGTGCCAGCAGCTTAGAGAGGGACAGGACCTTCTCTGGAAACACCATATATTTT
>TRBV11-3|TRBD2|TRBJ2-2|-
CASSLSGGITGELFF
TGTGCCAGCAGCTTATCGGGGGGGATCACCGGGGAGCTGTTTTTT
>TRBV5-6|TRBD1|TRBJ2-7|-
CASSRQGFRYEQYF
TGTGCCAGCAGTCGACAGGGCTTCAGATACGAGCAGTACTTC
>TRBV5-1|-|TRBJ2-7|once
CASSLDGNLDEQYF
TGCGCCAGCAGCTTGGACGGGAATCTGGACGAGCAGTACTTC
>TRBV7-2|-|TRBJ1-2|-
CASSLGGGVYYGYTF
TGTGCCAGCAGCTTAGGGGGGGGTGTATACTATGGCTACACCTTC
>TRBV5-4|-|TRBJ2-1|-
CASSLSAGGGEQFF
TGTGCCAGCAGCTTAAGCGCAGGAGGAGGTGAGCAGTTCTTC
>TRBV3-1/TRBV3-2|TRBD1|TRBJ2-1|-
CASSQFQGVRNNEQFF
TGTGCCAGCAGCCAGTTCCAGGGGGTACGAAACAATGAGCAGTTCTTC